This paragraph covers one T cell receptor beta chain sequence. Which antigen it targets is not known. No quality values exist for individual bases; no much larger clone is one base distant. All donors were healthy Caucasians. Library method: 5' RACE. TCRdb records Illumina HiSeq 2000 as the sequencer. A universal primer binding site was introduced by template switching, and a unique molecular identifier was present in the final cDNA, enabling accurate counting of TCR cDNA molecules. Specific primers in the conserved constant-segment region were used to synthesize first-strand cDNA for TCR alpha and beta chains. To control for contamination, each cDNA library was double barcoded with a SMART-Mk sample barcode plus Illumina barcodes. TruSeq adapter sequences along with Illumina sample barcodes were introduced in two successive PCR steps. TCR alpha and beta cDNA libraries were sequenced on the Illumina HiSeq platform with custom primers. Per the authors' processing: MiGEC was used to process raw reads and extract unique molecular identifiers, and MiXCR was used to find CDR3 positions. For each individual, recombination models were inferred using an EM algorithm with the repgenHMM and IGoR tools. Shared clonotype analysis was performed with the tcR package in R, normalizing sharing by the product of cloneset sizes. Out-of-frame nonproductive sequences were analyzed to study raw recombination free of thymic and clonal selection effects. Starting from the raw public reads, TCRdb applied fastp trimming at Q25, assembled clones with MiXCR and retained in-frame beta chains. Rows with one shared CDR3 protein collapse into an entry with the most common genes and DNA. These V and J calls originate from TCRdb's pipeline instead of the authors' own analysis. The sample table lists around 1.7 million distinct CDR3 sequences, less than 35% of them with a count of one. The ten largest account for 0.25% to 0.3% of the sample.

This record comes from a study of identical twins listed by TCRdb under 2016. Background on the whole study: TCR alpha and beta repertoires from monozygotic twins, unrelated adults of various ages and cord blood were deep-sequenced to test whether fetal clonotypes persist. To rule out contamination, replicate twin experiments were performed at different times with different library preparation protocols. Broader findings and caveats from the paper: A weaker excess of twin sharing was found in beta out-of-frame sequences because the signal-to-noise ratio was lowered by fewer shared sequences. Compared with coincidental sharing between unrelated individuals, an excess of low generation-probability sequences was observed among out-of-frame TCR alpha sequences shared between twins. Recombination models systematically underestimated out-of-frame TCR alpha sharing in monozygotic twins but agreed with sharing between unrelated individuals. Invariant T cells such as MAIT and iNKT could partly confound zero-insertion analyses, though diverse VJ usage argued against this for most clonotypes. Because the same donors could not be followed over many years, the conclusions relied on cross-sectional statistical analysis. Fewer insertions were carried by abundant cord blood beta clonotypes; a weaker similar trend was observed in young adult naive repertoires, while no such trend was observed in memory repertoires.

From the germline V gene (reference sequence), CDR1 is SEHNR and CDR2 is FQNEAQ. Including the terminal cysteine and phenylalanine, the CDR3 comprises 16 residues. Of the read, only the CDR3 DNA is kept; its 48 bases are in frame from base 1. Sequencing was done on a sample of cord blood. The sequence was obtained from a newborn girl in good health. Recombination linked TRBV7-9 to TRBJ2-7; TRBD1 fits 7 bases in the junction. TRBJ2-5 matches the DNA end more closely, so the J call is doubtful. Read as DNA, the sequence is TGTGCCAGCAGCTTGTCGACCACAGGGGCGAGGGAGACCCAGTACTTC. Its amino acids are CASSLSTTGARETQYF.